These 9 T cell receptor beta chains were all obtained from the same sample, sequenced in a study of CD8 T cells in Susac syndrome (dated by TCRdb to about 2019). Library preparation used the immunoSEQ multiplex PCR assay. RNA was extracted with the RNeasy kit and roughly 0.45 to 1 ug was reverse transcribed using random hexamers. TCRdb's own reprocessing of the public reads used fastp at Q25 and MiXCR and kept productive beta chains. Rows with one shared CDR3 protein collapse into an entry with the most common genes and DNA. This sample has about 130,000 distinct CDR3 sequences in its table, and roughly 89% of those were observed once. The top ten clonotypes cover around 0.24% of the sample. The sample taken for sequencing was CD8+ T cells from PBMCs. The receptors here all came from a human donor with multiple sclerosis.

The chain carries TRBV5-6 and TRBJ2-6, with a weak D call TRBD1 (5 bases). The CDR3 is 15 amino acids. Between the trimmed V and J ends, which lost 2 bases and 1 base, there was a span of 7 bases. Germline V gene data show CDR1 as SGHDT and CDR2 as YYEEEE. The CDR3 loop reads CASSFQGSGANVLTF. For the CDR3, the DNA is TGTGCCAGCAGCTTCCAGGGTTCTGGGGCCAACGTCCTGACTTTC.

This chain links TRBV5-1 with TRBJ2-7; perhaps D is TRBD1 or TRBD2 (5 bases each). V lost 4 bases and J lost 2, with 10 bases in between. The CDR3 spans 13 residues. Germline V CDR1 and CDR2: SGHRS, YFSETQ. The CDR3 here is CASSEGPAYEQYF. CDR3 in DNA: TGCGCCAGCAGCGAGGGACCGGCCTACGAGCAGTACTTC.

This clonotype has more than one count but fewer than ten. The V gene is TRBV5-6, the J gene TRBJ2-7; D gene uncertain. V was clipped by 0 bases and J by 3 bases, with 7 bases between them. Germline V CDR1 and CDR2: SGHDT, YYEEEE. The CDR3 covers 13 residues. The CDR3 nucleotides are TGTGCCAGCAGCTTGGGTACTATCTACGAGCAGTACTTC. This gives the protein CASSLGTIYEQYF.

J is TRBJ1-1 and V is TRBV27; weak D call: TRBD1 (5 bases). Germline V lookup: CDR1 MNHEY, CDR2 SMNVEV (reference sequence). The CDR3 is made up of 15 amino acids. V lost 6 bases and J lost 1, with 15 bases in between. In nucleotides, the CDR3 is TGTGCCAGCAGCTTTTATCGAGGACAGAACACTGAAGCTTTCTTT. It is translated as CASSFYRGQNTEAFF.

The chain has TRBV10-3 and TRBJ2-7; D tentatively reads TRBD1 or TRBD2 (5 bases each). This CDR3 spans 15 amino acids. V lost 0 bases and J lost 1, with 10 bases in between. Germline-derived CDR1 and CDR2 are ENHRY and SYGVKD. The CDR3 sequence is CAISESGTASYEQYF. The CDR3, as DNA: TGTGCCATCAGTGAGTCCGGGACGGCGTCCTACGAGCAGTACTTC.

The CDR3 DNA follows: TGTGCCAGCAGTTTCACTAGTCCCAATCAGCCCCAGCATTTT. Translation: CASSFTSPNQPQHF. This sequence joins TRBV27 and TRBJ1-5; D ambiguous. The CDR3 totals 14 residues. Germline V gene lookup returns CDR1 MNHEY and CDR2 SMNVEV (reference sequence). The V end was cut by 3 bases, the J end by 3 bases, with 9 bases between.

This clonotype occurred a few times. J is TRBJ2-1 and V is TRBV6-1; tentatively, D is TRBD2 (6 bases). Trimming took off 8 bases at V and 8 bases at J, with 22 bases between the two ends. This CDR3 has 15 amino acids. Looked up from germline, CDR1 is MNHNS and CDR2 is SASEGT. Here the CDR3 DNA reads TGTGCCAGCTTACGGTGGGCTAGCGAGGGCTATGAGCAGTTCTTC. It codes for CASLRWASEGYEQFF.

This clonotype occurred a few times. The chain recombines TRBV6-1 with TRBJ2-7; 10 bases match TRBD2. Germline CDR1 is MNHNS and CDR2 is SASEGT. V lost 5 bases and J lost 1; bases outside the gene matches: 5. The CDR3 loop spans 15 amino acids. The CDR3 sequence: CASSPAGGPSYEQYF. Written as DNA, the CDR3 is TGTGCCAGCAGTCCAGCGGGAGGGCCGTCCTACGAGCAGTACTTC.

CDR3 in DNA: TGTGCCAGCAGTCCCCGGGACAGGGTCTATGGCTACACCTTC. The encoded protein is CASSPRDRVYGYTF. This rearrangement joins TRBV27 to TRBJ1-2, with 9 positions matching TRBD1. Germline V lookup: CDR1 MNHEY, CDR2 SMNVEV (reference sequence). The CDR3 is 14 residues long. The trim removed 5 bases at V and 4 bases at J, leaving 5 bases unmatched.